A selection of T cell receptor beta chains follows, all from one sample in a study of CD8+ T cells in alopecia areata. TCRdb keeps only in-frame clones here, not all; method: immunoSEQ multiplex PCR. This table holds 150,000 to 200,000 clones, roughly 60% found once. The source was CD4+ T cells sorted from blood, collected at week 49, from a patient treated with tofacitinib. The receptors derive from a human donor with alopecia areata. CDR3s include the opening cysteine and the closing phenylalanine or tryptophan. D genes are given only for firm matches. A clone size is listed for some rows: how often the clone was seen (once, few, many), or a class if it is expanded.

d_gene	abundance	v_gene	j_gene	CDR3nt	CDR3aa
TRBD1	few	TRBV10-3	TRBJ2-7	TGTGCCACCAATTCCGGGACAGGTTCCTACGAGCAGTACTTC	CATNSGTGSYEQYF
TRBD1	-	TRBV30	TRBJ2-1	TGTGCCTGGAGCCAGGGGGTTGACAATGAGCAGTTCTTC	CAWSQGVDNEQFF
-	few	TRBV29-1	TRBJ2-5	TGCAGCGTCGAATCTTTGGAGACCCAGTACTTC	CSVESLETQYF
-	-	TRBV7-9	TRBJ1-1	TGTGCCAGCAGCTTTGTAGCGGGATTGAACACTGAAGCTTTCTTT	CASSFVAGLNTEAFF
-	-	TRBV15	TRBJ2-7	TGTGCCACCAGCATAGTCAGGGGAGGCGAGCAGTACTTC	CATSIVRGGEQYF
TRBD2	-	TRBV30	TRBJ2-3	TGTGCCTGGAGTAGCTCGACTAGCGGGGGCCGCGGGACGCAGTATTTT	CAWSSSTSGGRGTQYF
-	-	TRBV27	TRBJ1-5	TGTGCCAGCAGTCCACTAGGCAATCAGCCCCAGCATTTT	CASSPLGNQPQHF
TRBD2	-	TRBV5-1	TRBJ2-1	TGCGCCAGCAGCTCCGGACTAGCTTACAATGAGCAGTTCTTC	CASSSGLAYNEQFF
-	-	TRBV4-3	TRBJ2-7	TGCGCCAGCAGCCAAGTAGGTTACGAGCAGTACTTC	CASSQVGYEQYF
TRBD1	few	TRBV5-4	TRBJ2-3	TGTGCCAGCAGCTTGGCCCCCCGGGACAGGGGGCTGAACGGCACAGATACGCAGTATTTT	CASSLAPRDRGLNGTDTQYF
-	-	TRBV29-1	TRBJ2-7	TGCAGCGTTGCCCGGGGGACCATTAGGAGGGGCGAGCAGTACTTC	CSVARGTIRRGEQYF
-	-	TRBV29-1	TRBJ1-5	TGCAGCGTTCGAATCGGGAATCAGCCCCAGCATTTT	CSVRIGNQPQHF
TRBD1	-	TRBV4-3	TRBJ1-6	TGCGCCAGCAGCCAAGCGGGACAGGATAATTCACCCCTCCACTTT	CASSQAGQDNSPLHF
-	once	TRBV5-4	TRBJ1-2	TGTGCCAGCAGCACGATGGACGGGCGCTATGGCTACACCTTC	CASSTMDGRYGYTF
-	-	TRBV6-6	TRBJ1-2	TGTGCCAGCAGTCAATCGGGGCATTTCGGCTACACCTTC	CASSQSGHFGYTF
-	few	TRBV9	TRBJ1-1	TGTGCCAGCAGCGAGACCCAGGGACCAGCTTTCTTT	CASSETQGPAFF
-	-	TRBV6-6	TRBJ1-1	TGTGCCAGCAGCCAAGGGGCTGAAGCTTTCTTT	CASSQGAEAFF
-	few	TRBV29-1	TRBJ1-1	TGCAGCGTTGGCAGGGCCACTGAAGCTTTCTTT	CSVGRATEAFF